Listed here is a single T cell receptor (beta chain). No antigen is known for it. The CDR3 runs 16 residues. After removal of 4 bases from V and 6 bases from J, the junction contained 10 bases not matched to a gene. Germline V gene sequence: CDR1 SGHNT, CDR2 YYREEE (reference sequence). The data derive from a study of OX40 agonist ivuxolimab in advanced cancers. Whole-study findings and limits: Relative to CD4+ cells, CD8+ T cells on average had more expanded clones.

The protocol was immunoSEQ multiplex PCR, while the TCRdb copy is restricted to in-frame clones and leaves out a portion. The data contain roughly 51,000 clones, around 90% of them singletons. The gene calls are TRBV5-4 and TRBJ1-2; 12 bases match TRBD1. This clonotype was obtained from an adult with an advanced solid tumor such as melanoma, head and neck, liver or kidney cancer. The material was CD4+ or CD8+ T cells sorted from blood, obtained in a trial of the OX40 agonist ivuxolimab. CDR3 nucleotides: TGTGCCAGCAGCCCCGGGACAGGGGGCAGCCCGGATGGCTACACCTTC. Translating it yields CASSPGTGGSPDGYTF.